This entry features one T cell receptor (beta chain) sequence. The source of the sample is a study of CD8 T cells in Susac syndrome. An input of 0.5 to 1 ug of RNA was subjected to reverse transcription using random hexamers. The amplification used immunoSEQ multiplex PCR on TCR beta CDR3; it spanned 54 Vbeta and 13 Jbeta. TCRdb processed the immunoSEQ multiplex PCR reads anew with MiXCR; each CDR3 protein has one entry. Altogether some 200,000 distinct CDR3 sequences are present, approximately 96% being singletons, with the ten largest covering around 0.096%. This CDR3 has 16 residues. Trimming cost V 4 bases and J 2 bases; bases outside gene matches: 9. The germline V gene encodes CDR1 SGDLS and CDR2 YYNGEE. TCR beta sequencing was performed on blood CD8+ and CD4+ T cells. FACS was used to enrich TEMRA cells, whereas the CD8+ and CD4+ T cells were obtained by negative isolation.

Specimen: CD4+ T cells from PBMCs. The receptor was derived from a human donor with Susac syndrome. The chain combines TRBV9 with TRBJ2-3; 8 bases are a match to TRBD1. The CDR3 region has the DNA TGTGCCAGCAGCCAAACAGGGGGGCTTAACACAGATACGCAGTATTTT. It encodes CASSQTGGLNTDTQYF. Full variable domain (remainder filled in from reference TRBV9 and TRBJ2-3): DSGVTQTPKHLITATGQRVTLRCSPRSGDLSVYWYQQSLDQGLQFLIQYYNGEERAKGNILERFSAQQFPDLHSELNLSSLELGDSALYFCASSQTGGLNTDTQYFGPGTRLTVL.